A selection of T cell receptor beta chains follows, all from one sample in a study of radiation and T cells in renal cell carcinoma. The data were produced by immunoSEQ multiplex PCR, yet TCRdb's version contains in-frame clones alone and is incomplete. This repertoire shows more than 60,000 clones, over 80% found once; its top ten account for 2.4%. The material was blood, obtained from a patient whose treatment included radiotherapy and nephrectomy. The receptors derive from a woman aged 55-70 years with renal cell carcinoma. Each CDR3 is given with its conserved first and last residue. The D gene is left open where the match is weak. For some rows the clone size is stated as once, few or many, or as a class when expanded; others skip it.

cdr3_nt	cdr3_aa	j_call	d_call	v_call	cdr3_length	clone_size
TGTGCCAGCAGCCCTCTACTGCTAGCGGGAGCGGGGAACATTCAGTACTTC	CASSPLLLAGAGNIQYF	TRBJ2-4	TRBD2	TRBV7-3	17	NA
TGTGCCAGCAGCTTGGCAGGTACCTATAATTCACCCCTCCACTTT	CASSLAGTYNSPLHF	TRBJ1-6	NA	TRBV5-4	15	NA
TGTGCCAGCAGTTACGGAGATAACTATGGCTACACCTTC	CASSYGDNYGYTF	TRBJ1-2	NA	TRBV6-5	13	NA
TGTGCCAGCAGCCCAGGTTCAGGGGTACACGAGCAGTACTTC	CASSPGSGVHEQYF	TRBJ2-7	NA	TRBV11-3	14	NA
TGTGCCACCAAAACAACCGGGACAGGGGGCACGAATGAGCAGTTCTTC	CATKTTGTGGTNEQFF	TRBJ2-1	TRBD1	TRBV15	16	NA
TGTGCCAGCAGCCTCCCGGGACTCCACCCTCGCACAGATACGCAGTATTTT	CASSLPGLHPRTDTQYF	TRBJ2-3	NA	TRBV11-2	17	NA
TGTGCCAGCTCACTAAGAGCAGGGGACGAGCAGTACTTC	CASSLRAGDEQYF	TRBJ2-7	NA	TRBV18	13	NA
TGTGCCAGCAGTGAAGAATGGGCAGCGGGTGGCTACACCTTC	CASSEEWAAGGYTF	TRBJ1-2	NA	TRBV6-5	14	NA
TGTGCCACCAGCAGAGTTAGGGAGGGGTTAGCTGAAGCTTTCTTT	CATSRVREGLAEAFF	TRBJ1-1	NA	TRBV15	15	once
TGTGCCAGCAGGAGCGGCAGCCAAACAGATACGCAGTATTTT	CASRSGSQTDTQYF	TRBJ2-3	NA	TRBV6-5	14	NA
TGTGCCTGGTCGCAGGGGGAGACGCAGTATTTT	CAWSQGETQYF	TRBJ2-3	TRBD1	TRBV30	11	NA
TGTGCCAGCAGTTACTCGGCGGCGAACACTGAAGCTTTCTTT	CASSYSAANTEAFF	TRBJ1-1	NA	TRBV6-5	14	NA
TGTGCCAGCAGCCAAGATGTGAAGTCTAGGGCCAATGAGCAGTTCTTC	CASSQDVKSRANEQFF	TRBJ2-1	NA	TRBV4-2	16	NA
TGTGCCAGCAGTTTCTCCGGCAGCCTGGGGCCTAGGGACGAGCAGTACTTC	CASSFSGSLGPRDEQYF	TRBJ2-7	NA	TRBV28	17	NA
TGTGCCAGCAGCACCCCAGGCAGCTCCTACAATGAGCAGTTCTTC	CASSTPGSSYNEQFF	TRBJ2-1	NA	TRBV7-2	15	NA
TGTGCCAGCAGGAGGGAGACCGGGACACATAATTCACCCCTCCACTTT	CASRRETGTHNSPLHF	TRBJ1-6	NA	TRBV2	16	NA
TGTGCCAGCAGCCCGAACCAGAAGGGACGCCCGAGACTCACAGATACGCAGTATTTT	CASSPNQKGRPRLTDTQYF	TRBJ2-3	NA	TRBV7-3	19	NA
TGTGCCAGCAGCTTGGGGCAGAACACCGGGGAGCTGTTTTTT	CASSLGQNTGELFF	TRBJ2-2	NA	TRBV5-4	14	few
TGTGCCAGCACCCAGACTAGCGGGAACACCGGGGAGCTGTTTTTT	CASTQTSGNTGELFF	TRBJ2-2	TRBD2	TRBV9	15	few
TGCAGCGCCGTCGCCCTAGGGACAGGGGGCGAAGAACTGTTTTTT	CSAVALGTGGEELFF	TRBJ1-4	TRBD1	TRBV29-1	15	NA
TGCGCCAGCAGCCAAGAGCGAACTAGCGGGATCGGAGAGCAGTACTTC	CASSQERTSGIGEQYF	TRBJ2-7	TRBD2	TRBV4-3	16	NA
TGCGCCAGCAGCCAAAGTGGGAGTAACACTGAAGCTTTCTTT	CASSQSGSNTEAFF	TRBJ1-1	NA	TRBV5-1	14	NA